A selection of T cell receptor beta chains follows, all from one sample in a study of T cells in Graves' hyperthyroidism and ophthalmopathy. TCRdb recomputed calls from the multiplex PCR reads with MiXCR, one row per CDR3 protein. The profile shows about 640,000 distinct CDR3 sequences, less than 25% of them singletons. What was sequenced was blood. The receptors come from a man aged 25 to 45 with Graves' ophthalmopathy. The CDR3 runs from the conserved cysteine through the conserved F or W. The order of the fields is clone size, J gene, CDR3 length, V gene, D gene, CDR3 protein, CDR3 DNA. A D gene is named only where the DNA matches it firmly. Size is stated for part of the rows, as once, few or many counts, or as a class when the clone is expanded.

>.|TRBJ1-1|17|TRBV28|.
CASSDDLDSHPYAEAFF
TGTGCCAGCAGCGACGACTTAGACAGCCACCCCTACGCTGAAGCTTTCTTT
>few|TRBJ2-3|13|TRBV6-2/TRBV6-3|.
CASIGDPTDTQYF
TGTGCCAGCATCGGGGATCCGACAGATACGCAGTATTTT
>few|TRBJ1-1|15|TRBV7-9|.
CASSPEAGFTSEAFF
TGTGCCAGCAGCCCAGAGGCAGGGTTCACCTCTGAAGCTTTCTTT
>.|TRBJ1-1|13|TRBV12-3/TRBV12-4|.
CAARGGLGTEAFF
TGTGCCGCCCGTGGTGGGCTAGGCACTGAAGCTTTCTTT
>many|TRBJ1-2|11|TRBV20-1|.
CSATRPSGYTF
TGCAGTGCTACCAGGCCGAGCGGCTACACCTTC
>.|TRBJ2-1|17|TRBV9|TRBD2
CASGAPLAGVAYNEQFF
TGTGCCAGCGGGGCCCCTCTAGCGGGAGTGGCCTACAATGAGCAGTTCTTC
>few|TRBJ2-3|15|TRBV20-1|.
CSASGPRSSTDTQYF
TGCAGTGCTTCTGGGCCCCGATCTAGCACAGATACGCAGTATTTT
>.|TRBJ2-1|18|TRBV3-1|TRBD2
CASSQAGVRTSGRNEQFF
TGTGCCAGCAGCCAAGCAGGGGTGAGGACTAGCGGGAGGAATGAGCAGTTCTTC
>.|TRBJ2-7|17|TRBV27|.
CANSPGITSTQDYEQYF
TGTGCCAACAGTCCCGGTATAACTAGCACTCAAGACTACGAGCAGTACTTC
>many|TRBJ2-3|14|TRBV28|.
CASSFEGLTDTQYF
TGTGCCAGCAGTTTTGAAGGCCTCACAGATACGCAGTATTTT
>.|TRBJ2-3|15|TRBV5-1|TRBD1
CASSIGQGAPDTQYF
TGCGCCAGCAGCATTGGACAGGGGGCACCAGATACGCAGTATTTT
>.|TRBJ2-1|17|TRBV5-6|.
CASSFDASGRMATGQFF
TGTGCCAGCAGCTTCGACGCTTCAGGGAGGATGGCGACGGGGCAGTTCTTC
>.|TRBJ2-6|15|TRBV19|.
CASSWRSSGANVLTF
TGTGCCAGTAGCTGGAGGTCCTCTGGGGCCAACGTCCTGACTTTC
>many|TRBJ2-1|15|TRBV5-1|.
CASSLGPAGLNEQFF
TGCGCCAGCAGCTTGGGTCCGGCAGGGCTCAATGAGCAGTTCTTC
>few|TRBJ1-2|17|TRBV4-1|.
CASSQVNSAIPNYGYTF
TGCGCCAGCAGCCAAGTAAATTCCGCAATACCTAACTATGGCTACACCTTC
>.|TRBJ1-3|14|TRBV30|.
CAWSVRGAGNTIYF
TGTGCCTGGAGTGTACGGGGGGCTGGAAACACCATATATTTT
>few|TRBJ1-1|14|TRBV7-2|.
CASSPRAGEAEAFF
TGTGCCAGCAGCCCTAGAGCGGGGGAGGCTGAAGCTTTCTTT
>many|TRBJ2-7|14|TRBV20-1|TRBD2
CSARLAGKTYEQYF
TGCAGTGCTAGGCTAGCGGGGAAAACCTACGAGCAGTACTTC
>.|TRBJ2-1|14|TRBV10-3|.
CAISRDGTRNEQFF
TGTGCCATCAGTAGAGATGGGACGCGAAATGAGCAGTTCTTC
>few|TRBJ2-2|14|TRBV24-1|.
CATSAGLNTGELFF
TGTGCCACCAGTGCTGGCCTGAACACCGGGGAGCTGTTTTTT
>many|TRBJ2-5|14|TRBV27|.
CASSSRRSQETQYF
TGTGCCAGCAGTTCCCGGAGGTCACAAGAGACCCAGTACTTC
>few|TRBJ2-3|15|TRBV5-1|.
CASSPWELGTDTQYF
TGCGCCAGCAGCCCATGGGAGTTGGGCACAGATACGCAGTATTTT
>.|TRBJ2-1|15|TRBV29-1|.
CSVSRRLAPYNEQFF
TGCAGCGTGTCACGTCGTCTGGCCCCTTACAATGAGCAGTTCTTC
>few|TRBJ2-1|16|TRBV6-2/TRBV6-3|TRBD2
CASSAGTSGFYNEQFF
TGTGCCAGCAGTGCCGGGACTAGCGGGTTCTACAATGAGCAGTTCTTC
>.|TRBJ2-2|16|TRBV12-3/TRBV12-4|.
CASNNQGTILTGELFF
TGTGCCAGCAACAACCAGGGCACTATACTAACCGGGGAGCTGTTTTTT
>.|TRBJ2-4|16|TRBV27|TRBD1
CASSLGQGRTKNIQYF
TGTGCCAGCAGTCTGGGACAGGGGAGGACCAAAAACATTCAGTACTTC
>.|TRBJ2-1|13|TRBV6-5|.
CASSYPVGASEFF
TGTGCCAGCAGTTACCCGGTGGGCGCTAGCGAGTTCTTC
>once|TRBJ2-2|16|TRBV27|TRBD2
CASTSGTSGRTGELFF
TGTGCCAGCACTTCCGGGACTAGCGGGAGGACCGGGGAGCTGTTTTTT
>.|TRBJ2-7|15|TRBV4-1|.
CASSQELKSAYEQYF
TGCGCCAGCAGCCAAGAACTCAAAAGCGCCTACGAGCAGTACTTC
>few|TRBJ2-3|15|TRBV7-9|TRBD1
CASSLDRGGTDTQYF
TGTGCCAGCAGCCTGGACAGGGGTGGCACAGATACGCAGTATTTT
>.|TRBJ2-7|17|TRBV27|.
CASSLSGASPSSYEQYF
TGTGCCAGCAGTTTATCGGGGGCTTCACCGAGCTCCTACGAGCAGTACTTC
>.|TRBJ2-7|15|TRBV4-3|TRBD1
CASSQETGGPYEQYF
TGCGCCAGCAGCCAAGAGACAGGGGGTCCCTACGAGCAGTACTTC
>many|TRBJ1-5|9|TRBV30|.
CACHQPQHF
TGTGCCTGCCATCAGCCCCAGCATTTT
>.|TRBJ1-4|14|TRBV4-1|.
CASSQDLQFEKLFF
TGCGCCAGCAGCCAAGATCTACAGTTCGAAAAACTGTTTTTT
>many|TRBJ1-5|17|TRBV3-1|.
CASSLAICGGSNQPQHF
TGTGCCAGCAGCCTCGCCATTTGCGGGGGGAGCAATCAGCCCCAGCATTTT
>few|TRBJ2-4|16|TRBV7-9|.
CASSLPTVVTKNIQYF
TGTGCCAGCAGCTTACCAACCGTTGTTACCAAAAACATTCAGTACTTC
>.|TRBJ2-3|16|TRBV5-1|TRBD2
CASSFVAGDSTDTQYF
TGCGCCAGCAGCTTCGTAGCGGGGGATAGCACAGATACGCAGTATTTT
>once|TRBJ1-5|13|TRBV5-6|.
CASSLGNSGPQHF
TGTGCCAGCAGCTTAGGGAACTCTGGGCCCCAGCATTTT
>.|TRBJ2-3|14|TRBV28|TRBD2
CASTLSGNTDTQYF
TGTGCCAGCACCCTTAGCGGGAACACAGATACGCAGTATTTT
>few|TRBJ2-5|13|TRBV10-3|.
CAISEGVQETQYF
TGTGCCATCAGTGAGGGGGTCCAAGAGACCCAGTACTTC
>many|TRBJ1-1|15|TRBV5-1|.
CASSLARGALYPAFF
TGCGCCAGCAGCTTGGCCAGGGGCGCTCTGTACCCCGCTTTCTTT
>.|TRBJ2-6|15|TRBV20-1|.
CSASPQEAGANVLTF
TGCAGTGCTAGTCCCCAGGAGGCCGGGGCCAACGTCCTGACTTTC
>few|TRBJ2-3|15|TRBV12-3/TRBV12-4|.
CASREMAKITDTQYF
TGTGCCAGCAGGGAGATGGCTAAAATCACAGATACGCAGTATTTT
>many|TRBJ2-5|14|TRBV20-1|TRBD2
CSAIAGGPGETQYF
TGCAGTGCTATTGCGGGAGGGCCGGGGGAGACCCAGTACTTC
>many|TRBJ2-1|13|TRBV2|.
CASSEGRLGEQFF
TGTGCCAGCAGTGAAGGGAGGCTTGGTGAGCAGTTCTTC
>few|TRBJ2-2|17|TRBV6-1|TRBD1
CASSDSLWTGNTGELFF
TGTGCCAGCAGTGATTCCTTATGGACAGGGAACACCGGGGAGCTGTTTTTT
>.|TRBJ1-5|17|TRBV6-1|TRBD1
CASSESQGGYSNQPQHF
TGTGCCAGCAGTGAAAGCCAGGGGGGGTATAGCAATCAGCCCCAGCATTTT
>few|TRBJ1-1|14|TRBV6-1|.
CAGRPGGTNTEAFF
TGTGCCGGTAGACCCGGGGGGACGAACACTGAAGCTTTCTTT
>.|TRBJ2-5|14|TRBV29-1|.
CSVDRGQHEETQYF
TGCAGCGTTGATCGGGGGCAGCATGAAGAGACCCAGTACTTC
>.|TRBJ2-7|15|TRBV3-1|.
CASSQAPGRRNEQYF
TGTGCCAGCAGCCAAGCTCCTGGGCGGCGCAATGAGCAGTACTTC
>.|TRBJ1-2|14|TRBV12-3/TRBV12-4|.
CASSPSTGPYGYTF
TGTGCCAGCAGTCCGTCGACAGGCCCCTATGGCTACACCTTC
>.|TRBJ2-7|14|TRBV19|TRBD2
CASSPLAGLYEQYF
TGTGCCAGTAGCCCACTAGCGGGACTCTACGAGCAGTACTTC
>once|TRBJ2-1|15|TRBV5-6|.
CASSLTLANYNEQFF
TGTGCCAGCAGCTTAACTCTAGCGAATTACAATGAGCAGTTCTTC
>once|TRBJ1-5|15|TRBV19|.
CASSIRVISNQPQHF
TGTGCCAGTAGTATAAGGGTGATTAGCAATCAGCCCCAGCATTTT